Below, 20 T cell receptor beta chains from the same sample are listed, as sequenced in a study of blood T cell repertoires in COVID-19 (dated by TCRdb to about 2020). The library was generated by the immunoSEQ multiplex PCR assay. What TCRdb holds here is the immuneACCESS table cut down to in-frame rearrangements. Part of the clones is not present; checked against another copy, under half of the missing clones reflect an unresolved V gene, and the others are unexplained. A total of about 71,000 clones appear in this sample, roughly nine tenths of them only once. The ten most abundant clones make up about 8.9% of the sample. The sample taken for sequencing was peripheral blood. All receptors derive from a man in his fifties or sixties with active COVID-19.

The J gene is TRBJ2-1, the V gene TRBV27, with D possibly matching TRBD1 (5 bases). The CDR3 consists of 15 residues. The germline V gene encodes CDR1 MNHEY and CDR2 SMNVEV (reference sequence). The ends were cut back, 2 bases at V and 4 bases at J, with 12 bases in the middle. The CDR3 sequence: CASSLRTKAYNEQFF. The CDR3 DNA sequence: TGTGCCAGCAGTTTACGGACAAAAGCTTACAATGAGCAGTTCTTC.

The chain combines TRBV6-5 with TRBJ1-2, with D maybe TRBD1 (5 bases). This CDR3 is built from 15 residues. CDR1 and CDR2 (germline): MNHEY, SVGAGI. Trimming cost V 5 bases and J 2 bases, with 15 bases left between them. Here the CDR3 reads CASSNAGRSNYGYTF. The CDR3 nucleotides are TGTGCCAGCAGTAACGCGGGACGGTCAAACTATGGCTACACCTTC.

This clone was seen once. This chain joins TRBV7-9 and TRBJ1-2; D is unresolved. The germline gives CDR1 SEHNR, CDR2 FQNEAQ (reference sequence). The CDR3 is 14 amino acids. Trimming removed 1 base at V and 8 bases at J, with 14 bases between. Here the CDR3 DNA reads TGTGCCAGCAGCTTAGTCGGAACTATGAAGGGCTACACCTTC. Protein: CASSLVGTMKGYTF.

This chain links TRBV19 with TRBJ1-1; tentatively, D is TRBD1 (5 bases). There are 14 residues in the CDR3. Germline V gene lookup returns CDR1 LNHDA and CDR2 SQIVND (reference sequence). Trimming pared 5 bases from V and 1 base from J, leaving 11 bases between. Written as DNA, the CDR3 is TGTGCCAGTAGTTTCGGGCAGGGGAACACTGAAGCTTTCTTT. Residues: CASSFGQGNTEAFF.

The chain carries TRBV4-2 and TRBJ2-1; 7 bases are a match to TRBD2. Germline values: CDR1 LGHNA, CDR2 YNFKEQ. There are 15 residues in the CDR3. V lost 0 bases, J lost 6 bases, and 5 bases stayed unmatched. In DNA form, the CDR3 reads TGTGCCAGCAGCCAAGATGAGACTAGCCGCAATGAGCAGTTCTTC. This codes for CASSQDETSRNEQFF.

In this sample, this clone turned up a few times. The chain recombines TRBV11-3 with TRBJ2-7, with D perhaps TRBD1 (5 bases). There are 13 residues in the CDR3. Germline CDR1 SGHNT, CDR2 YENEEA. V dropped 5 bases and J dropped 6 bases, with 14 bases sitting between them. The CDR3 bases are TGTGCCAGCAGCGTGGGGCAGGGATCCGAGCAGTACTTC. Its protein is CASSVGQGSEQYF.

The chain couples TRBV11-2 to TRBJ2-3; 8 bases match TRBD1. The length of the CDR3 is 17 residues. V shed 4 bases, J shed 3 bases, and the junction held 12 bases outside the gene matches. Germline V lookup: CDR1 SGHAT, CDR2 FQNNGV. The CDR3 is CASSSLTGQGGTDTQYF. The CDR3 coding sequence is TGTGCCAGCAGCTCACTTACAGGACAGGGCGGAACAGATACGCAGTATTTT. The variable domain in full, completed from reference TRBV11-2 and TRBJ2-3, reads EAGVAQSPRYKIIEKRQSVAFWCNPISGHATLYWYQQILGQGPKLLIQFQNNGVVDDSQLPKDRFSAERLKGVDSTLKIQPAKLEDSAVYLCASSSLTGQGGTDTQYFGPGTRLTVL.

The chain employs TRBV6-5 and TRBJ2-5, with D possibly TRBD1 on 5 matching bases. CDR3 length: 13 residues. Trimming left V 2 bases short and J 2 bases short, with 6 bases between. Germline V gene lookup returns CDR1 MNHEY and CDR2 SVGAGI. CDR3 sequence reads: CASSYRGQETQYF. Here the CDR3 DNA reads TGTGCCAGCAGTTACAGGGGTCAAGAGACCCAGTACTTC.

The V gene is TRBV14, the J gene TRBJ1-1, with 7 positions matching TRBD1. CDR1 and CDR2 from the germline V gene are SGHDN and FVKESK. CDR3 length: 12 residues. After removal of 3 bases from V and 10 bases from J, the junction contained 5 bases not matched to a gene. The CDR3: CASSQRGLGAFF. As DNA, the CDR3 is TGTGCCAGCAGCCAGAGGGGGCTAGGAGCTTTCTTT.

This clone was found a few times. The chain links TRBV3-1 (or the pseudogene TRBV3-2) to TRBJ1-1; D unclear. CDR1 and CDR2 from the germline V gene are LGHDT and YNNKEL (reference sequence). V lost 1 base, J lost 1 base, and 10 bases lay in between. The CDR3 sequence is 15 residues long. The CDR3 DNA reads TGTGCCAGCAGCCAAGCGAGCAGGTCGAACACTGAAGCTTTCTTT. Translation: CASSQASRSNTEAFF.

This clone was detected only once. The rearrangement joins TRBV21-1 to TRBJ1-5; TRBD1 is the table's D call, not checked against the DNA. TRBV21-1 constitutes a pseudogene. This CDR3 region has 16 residues. DNA for the CDR3: TGTGCCAGCAGCAAAGGGGACAGGGATCGCAATCAGCCCCAGCATTTT. It yields the protein CASSKGDRDRNQPQHF.

V gene TRBV6-5 combines with J gene TRBJ2-7; 7 positions match TRBD1. The CDR3 length is 15 residues. With V trimmed by 8 bases and J by 4 bases, 14 bases remained unmatched. The germline CDR1 and CDR2 sequences are MNHEY and SVGAGI. DNA of the CDR3: TGTGCCAGCGGTAATAGACAGGGCAACTTATACGAGCAGTACTTC. Translated: CASGNRQGNLYEQYF.

This clone has just one count. The chain links TRBV18 to TRBJ1-6, with unresolved D. Germline CDR1 and CDR2: KGHSH and LQKENI. Trimming removed 5 bases at V and 0 bases at J, with 8 bases between. The CDR3 runs to 15 residues. The CDR3 region is CASSVGSSYNSPLHF. The CDR3 coding sequence is TGTGCCAGCTCAGTAGGGAGCTCCTATAATTCACCCCTCCACTTT.

The rearrangement uses TRBV19 and TRBJ2-1; 7 bases line up with TRBD1. The CDR3 loop spans 14 amino acids. Trimming cost V 4 bases and J 6 bases; bases outside gene matches: 6. From germline, CDR1 is LNHDA and CDR2 SQIVND (reference sequence). The chain's CDR3 is CASSTDRAVNEQFF. The CDR3 DNA follows: TGTGCCAGTAGTACCGACAGGGCTGTCAATGAGCAGTTCTTC.

The chain is built from TRBV5-6 and TRBJ1-4; possible D gene TRBD1, 6 bases. Germline V gene lookup returns CDR1 SGHDT and CDR2 YYEEEE. V lost 4 bases and J lost 8, with 18 bases in between. The CDR3 loop spans 15 amino acids. CDR3 sequence (DNA): TGTGCCAGCAGCGTTGTGTCACAGGGTGGCGAAAAACTGTTTTTT. This sequence encodes CASSVVSQGGEKLFF.

The rearrangement links TRBV6-5 to TRBJ2-7; 10 bases line up with TRBD1. This CDR3 has 13 residues. CDR1 MNHEY and CDR2 SVGAGI come from the germline V gene. The J segment lost 6 bases and the V segment lost 7 bases, leaving 6 bases of the junction unmatched. As DNA, the CDR3 is TGTGCCAGCACATCGACAGGGGGCGCCGAGCAGTACTTC. Amino acids: CASTSTGGAEQYF.

The chain employs TRBV7-8 and TRBJ2-7, with D tentatively TRBD2 (6 bases). The germline V gene encodes CDR1 SGHVS and CDR2 FQNEAQ. The CDR3 extends over 16 amino acids. The V end lost 4 bases, the J end lost 2 bases, and 18 bases lay between the germline ends. Here the CDR3 DNA reads TGTGCCAGCAGCTCTCGTCGGGACTCTGGGCCCTACGAGCAGTACTTC. Translated, it gives CASSSRRDSGPYEQYF.

The chain carries TRBV5-4 and TRBJ2-7, with TRBD1 identical over 7 bases. In germline, CDR1 is SGHNT, CDR2 YYREEE (reference sequence). Trimming took 0 bases from V and 1 from J; bases not matched to a gene: 7. The CDR3 covers 16 residues. In nucleotides, the CDR3 is TGTGCCAGCAGCTTGGCGATGGGGGACAGTTCCTACGAGCAGTACTTC. Its protein is CASSLAMGDSSYEQYF.

This chain links TRBV6-5 with TRBJ2-2, with D maybe TRBD1 (5 bases). CDR3 length equals 15 residues. Trimming shortened V by 5 bases and J by 6 bases, and 16 bases separated the two germline ends. CDR1 MNHEY and CDR2 SVGAGI come from the germline V gene. The CDR3 DNA follows: TGTGCCAGCAGTCCCCCGGGCAGGGTGGCCGGGGAGCTGTTTTTT. Encoded protein: CASSPPGRVAGELFF.

V gene TRBV29-1 combines with J gene TRBJ1-1; TRBD1 matches 10 bases. Per the germline V gene, CDR1 is SQVTM and CDR2 is ANQGSEA. V lost 8 bases to trimming and J lost 1 base; unmatched junction nucleotides: 4. The CDR3 totals 13 residues. The DNA of the CDR3 is TGCAGCTCGGGACAGGGGAAGAACACTGAAGCTTTCTTT. Translated: CSSGQGKNTEAFF.